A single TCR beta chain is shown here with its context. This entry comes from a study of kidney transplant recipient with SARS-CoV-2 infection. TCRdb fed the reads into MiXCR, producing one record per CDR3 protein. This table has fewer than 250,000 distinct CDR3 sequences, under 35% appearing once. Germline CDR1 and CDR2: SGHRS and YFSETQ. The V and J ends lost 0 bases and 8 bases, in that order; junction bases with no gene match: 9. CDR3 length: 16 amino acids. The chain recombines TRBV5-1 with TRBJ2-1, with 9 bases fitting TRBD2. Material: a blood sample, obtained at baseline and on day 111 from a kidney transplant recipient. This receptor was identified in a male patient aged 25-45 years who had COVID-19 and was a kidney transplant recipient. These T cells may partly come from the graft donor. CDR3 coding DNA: TGCGCCAGCAGCTTGGCGGCGGGAGGGCCTTCGGATGAGCAGTTCTTC. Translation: CASSLAAGGPSDEQFF.